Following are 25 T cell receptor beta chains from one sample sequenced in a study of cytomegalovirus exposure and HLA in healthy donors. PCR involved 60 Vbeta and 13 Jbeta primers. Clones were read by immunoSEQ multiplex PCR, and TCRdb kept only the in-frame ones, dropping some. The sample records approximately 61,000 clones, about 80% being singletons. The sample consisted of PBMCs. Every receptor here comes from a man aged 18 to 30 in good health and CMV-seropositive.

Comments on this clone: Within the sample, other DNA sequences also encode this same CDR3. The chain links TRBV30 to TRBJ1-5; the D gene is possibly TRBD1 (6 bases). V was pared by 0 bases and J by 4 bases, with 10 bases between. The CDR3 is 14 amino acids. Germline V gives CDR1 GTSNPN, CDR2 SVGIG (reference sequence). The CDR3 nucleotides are TGTGCCTGGAGTGTAGGGCAGGGGAATCAGCCCCAGCATTTT. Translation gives CAWSVGQGNQPQHF.

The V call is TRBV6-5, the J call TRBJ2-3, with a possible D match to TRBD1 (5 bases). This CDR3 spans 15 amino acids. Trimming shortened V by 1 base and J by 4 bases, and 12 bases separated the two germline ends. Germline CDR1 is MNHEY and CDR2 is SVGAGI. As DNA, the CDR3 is TGTGCCAGCAGTTACTACCAGGGCAGATCAGATACGCAGTATTTT. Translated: CASSYYQGRSDTQYF.

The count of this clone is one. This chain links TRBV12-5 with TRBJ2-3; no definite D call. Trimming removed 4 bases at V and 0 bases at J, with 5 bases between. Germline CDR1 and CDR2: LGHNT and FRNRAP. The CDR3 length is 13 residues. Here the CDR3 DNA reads TGTGCTAGTGGTTCGACTAGCACAGATACGCAGTATTTT. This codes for CASGSTSTDTQYF.

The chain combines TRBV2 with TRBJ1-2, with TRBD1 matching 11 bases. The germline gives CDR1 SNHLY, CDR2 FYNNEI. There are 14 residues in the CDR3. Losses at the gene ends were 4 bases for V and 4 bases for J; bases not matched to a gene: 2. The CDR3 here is CASSGTGGLYGYTF. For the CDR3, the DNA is TGTGCCAGCAGTGGGACAGGGGGCCTCTATGGCTACACCTTC.

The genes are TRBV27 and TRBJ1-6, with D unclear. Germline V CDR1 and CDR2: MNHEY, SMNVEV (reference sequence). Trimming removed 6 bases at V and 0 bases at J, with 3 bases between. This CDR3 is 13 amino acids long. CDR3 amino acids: CASRSSYNSPLHF. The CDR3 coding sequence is TGTGCCAGCAGGAGCTCCTATAATTCACCCCTCCACTTT.

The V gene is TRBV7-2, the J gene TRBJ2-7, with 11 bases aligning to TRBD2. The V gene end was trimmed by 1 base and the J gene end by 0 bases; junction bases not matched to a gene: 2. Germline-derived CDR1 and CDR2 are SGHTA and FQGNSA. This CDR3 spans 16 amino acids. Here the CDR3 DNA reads TGTGCCAGCAGCTTAGTGGGACTAGCGGACTCCTACGAGCAGTACTTC. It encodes CASSLVGLADSYEQYF.

This CDR3 reads CASSTDRGRKLFF. For the CDR3, the DNA is TGTGCCAGCAGTACCGACAGGGGGCGAAAACTGTTTTTT. This chain links TRBV2 with TRBJ1-4; 10 bases map to TRBD1. The CDR3 has 13 residues. In germline, CDR1 is SNHLY, CDR2 FYNNEI. The ends lost 5 bases at V and 10 bases at J; junction bases unmatched: 4. The full variable domain, in which reference TRBV2 and TRBJ1-4 provide the parts outside the CDR3, is EPEVTQTPSHQVTQMGQEVILRCVPISNHLYFYWYRQILGQKVEFLVSFYNNEISEKSEIFDDQFSVERPDGSNFTLKIRSTKLEDSAMYFCASSTDRGRKLFFGSGTQLSVL.

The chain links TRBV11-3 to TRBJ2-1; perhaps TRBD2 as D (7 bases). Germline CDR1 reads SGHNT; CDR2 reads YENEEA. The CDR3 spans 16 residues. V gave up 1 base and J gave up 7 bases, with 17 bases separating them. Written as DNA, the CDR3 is TGTGCCAGCAGCTTAGGGCGGGGGCTCCTTGGGAATGAGCAGTTCTTC. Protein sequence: CASSLGRGLLGNEQFF.

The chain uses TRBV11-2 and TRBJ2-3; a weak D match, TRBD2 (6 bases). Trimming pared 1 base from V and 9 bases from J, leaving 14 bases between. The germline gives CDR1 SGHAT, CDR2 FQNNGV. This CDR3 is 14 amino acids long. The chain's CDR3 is CASSLGGTPDTQYF. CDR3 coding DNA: TGTGCCAGCAGCTTAGGTGGGACTCCGGACACGCAGTATTTT. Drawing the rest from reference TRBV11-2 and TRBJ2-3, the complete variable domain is EAGVAQSPRYKIIEKRQSVAFWCNPISGHATLYWYQQILGQGPKLLIQFQNNGVVDDSQLPKDRFSAERLKGVDSTLKIQPAKLEDSAVYLCASSLGGTPDTQYFGPGTRLTVL.

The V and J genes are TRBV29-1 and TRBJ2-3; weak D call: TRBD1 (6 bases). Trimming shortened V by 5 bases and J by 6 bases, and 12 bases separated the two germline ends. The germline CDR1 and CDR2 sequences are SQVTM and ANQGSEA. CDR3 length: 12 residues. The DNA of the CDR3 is TGCAGCGTTCAACAGGGTCAGGATACGCAGTATTTT. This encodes CSVQQGQDTQYF.

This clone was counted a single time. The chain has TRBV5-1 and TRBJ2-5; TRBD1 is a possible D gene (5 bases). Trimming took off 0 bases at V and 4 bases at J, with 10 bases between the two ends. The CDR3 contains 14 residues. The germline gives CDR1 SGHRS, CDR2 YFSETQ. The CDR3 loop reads CASSLGQMGETQYF. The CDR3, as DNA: TGCGCCAGCAGCTTGGGACAGATGGGAGAGACCCAGTACTTC. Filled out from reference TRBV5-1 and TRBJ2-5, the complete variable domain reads KAGVTQTPRYLIKTRGQQVTLSCSPISGHRSVSWYQQTPGQGLQFLFEYFSETQRNKGNFPGRFSGRQFSNSRSEMNVSTLELGDSALYLCASSLGQMGETQYFGPGTRLLVL.

The CDR3 protein is CASSYSSPQEKLFF. The DNA of the CDR3 is TGTGCCAGCAGTTACTCTTCCCCCCAGGAAAAACTGTTTTTT. V gene TRBV6-5 combines with J gene TRBJ1-4, with D unclear. This CDR3 spans 14 amino acids. The germline V and J ends were trimmed by 0 bases and 8 bases, with 10 bases remaining between them. Germline CDR1 MNHEY, CDR2 SVGAGI.

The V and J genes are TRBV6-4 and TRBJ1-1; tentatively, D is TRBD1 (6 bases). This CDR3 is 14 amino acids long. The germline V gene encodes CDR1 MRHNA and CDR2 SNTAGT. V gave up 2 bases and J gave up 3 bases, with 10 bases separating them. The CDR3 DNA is TGTGCCAGCAGTGACGGGGGCAAGGACACTGAAGCTTTCTTT. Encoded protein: CASSDGGKDTEAFF.

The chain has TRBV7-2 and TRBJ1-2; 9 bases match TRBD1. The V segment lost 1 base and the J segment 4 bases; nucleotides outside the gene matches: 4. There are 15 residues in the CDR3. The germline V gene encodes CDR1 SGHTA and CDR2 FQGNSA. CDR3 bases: TGTGCCAGCAGCTTAGGGCGGGGACAGGGCTATGGCTACACCTTC. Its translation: CASSLGRGQGYGYTF.

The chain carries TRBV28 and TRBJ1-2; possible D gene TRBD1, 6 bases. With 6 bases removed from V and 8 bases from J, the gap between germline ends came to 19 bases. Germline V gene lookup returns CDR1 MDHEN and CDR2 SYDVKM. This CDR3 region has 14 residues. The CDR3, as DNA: TGTGCCAGCAGAGGGCAGGGACAAACACGAGGCTACACCTTC. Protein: CASRGQGQTRGYTF.

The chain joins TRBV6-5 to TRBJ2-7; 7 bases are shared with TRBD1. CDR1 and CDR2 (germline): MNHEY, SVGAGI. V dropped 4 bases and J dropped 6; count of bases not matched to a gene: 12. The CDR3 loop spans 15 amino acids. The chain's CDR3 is CASSSSGQVGAEQYF. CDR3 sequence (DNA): TGTGCCAGCAGTTCTTCTGGACAGGTAGGGGCCGAGCAGTACTTC.

CDR3 nucleotide sequence: TGTGCCTGGAGTGGGGGACAGGGACGTCAGCCCCAGCATTTT. Translating it yields CAWSGGQGRQPQHF. This rearrangement joins TRBV30 to TRBJ1-5, with 9 bases aligning to TRBD1. With 1 base clipped from V and 6 bases from J, the junction kept 4 bases outside the gene matches. The V gene's germline CDR1 is GTSNPN and CDR2 SVGIG (reference sequence). The CDR3 extends over 14 amino acids.

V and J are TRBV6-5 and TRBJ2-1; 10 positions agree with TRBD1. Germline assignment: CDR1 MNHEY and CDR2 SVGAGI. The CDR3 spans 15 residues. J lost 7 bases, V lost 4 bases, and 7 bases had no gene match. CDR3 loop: CASSSPGQGKNEQFF. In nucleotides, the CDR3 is TGTGCCAGCAGTTCTCCGGGACAGGGGAAGAATGAGCAGTTCTTC.

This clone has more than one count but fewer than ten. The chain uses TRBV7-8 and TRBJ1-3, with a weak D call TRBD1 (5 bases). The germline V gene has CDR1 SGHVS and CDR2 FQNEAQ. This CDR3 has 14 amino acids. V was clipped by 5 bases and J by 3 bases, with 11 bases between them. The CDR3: CASSPQGGGNTIYF. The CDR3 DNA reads TGTGCCAGCAGCCCCCAGGGAGGTGGAAACACCATATATTTT.

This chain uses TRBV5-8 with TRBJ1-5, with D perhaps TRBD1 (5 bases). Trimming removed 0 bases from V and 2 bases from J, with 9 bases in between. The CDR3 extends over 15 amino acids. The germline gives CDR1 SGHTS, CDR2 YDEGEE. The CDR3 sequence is CASSLGGLGNQPQHF. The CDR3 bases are TGTGCCAGCAGCTTGGGGGGCTTGGGCAATCAGCCCCAGCATTTT.

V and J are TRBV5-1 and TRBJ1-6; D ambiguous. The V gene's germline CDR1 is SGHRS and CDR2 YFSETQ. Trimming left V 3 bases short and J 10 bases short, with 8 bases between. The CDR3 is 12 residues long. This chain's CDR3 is CASSSEGSPLHF. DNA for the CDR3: TGCGCCAGCAGCTCTGAGGGATCACCCCTCCACTTT. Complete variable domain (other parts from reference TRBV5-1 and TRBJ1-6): KAGVTQTPRYLIKTRGQQVTLSCSPISGHRSVSWYQQTPGQGLQFLFEYFSETQRNKGNFPGRFSGRQFSNSRSEMNVSTLELGDSALYLCASSSEGSPLHFGNGTRLTVT.

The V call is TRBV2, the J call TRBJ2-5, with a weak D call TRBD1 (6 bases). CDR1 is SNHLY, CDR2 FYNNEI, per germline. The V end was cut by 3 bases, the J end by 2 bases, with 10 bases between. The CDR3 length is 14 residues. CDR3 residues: CASSEGRGQETQYF. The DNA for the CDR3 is TGTGCCAGCAGTGAGGGCAGGGGTCAAGAGACCCAGTACTTC.

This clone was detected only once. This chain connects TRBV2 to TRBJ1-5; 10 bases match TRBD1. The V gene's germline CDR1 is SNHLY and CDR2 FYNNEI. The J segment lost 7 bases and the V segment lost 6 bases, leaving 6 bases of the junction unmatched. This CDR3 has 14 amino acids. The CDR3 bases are TGTGCCAGCAGGGGGACAGGGGTGAACCAGCCCCAGCATTTT. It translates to CASRGTGVNQPQHF.

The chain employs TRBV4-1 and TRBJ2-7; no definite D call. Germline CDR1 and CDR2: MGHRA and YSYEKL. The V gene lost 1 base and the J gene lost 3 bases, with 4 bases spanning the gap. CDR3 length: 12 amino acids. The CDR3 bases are TGCGCCAGCAGCCAAGCAGGCTACGAGCAGTACTTC. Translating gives CASSQAGYEQYF.

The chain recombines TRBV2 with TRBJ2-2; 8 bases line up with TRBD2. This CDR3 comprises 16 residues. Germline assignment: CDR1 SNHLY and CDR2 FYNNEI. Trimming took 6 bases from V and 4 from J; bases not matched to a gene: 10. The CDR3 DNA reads TGTGCCAGCAGGGGGCTTGGGGGACTAGGCACCGGGGAGCTGTTTTTT. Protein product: CASRGLGGLGTGELFF.